This T cell receptor beta chain was recovered during a study of CD8 T cells in Susac syndrome. Overall study findings and caveats: It was acknowledged in the study that the number of individuals who were included in its TCR sequencing and HLA analysis was relatively small.

While serving as controls, healthy donors were matched for age and sex. The CD8+ and CD4+ T cells were isolated magnetically using a negative isolation approach, whereas the TEMRA cells were enriched by FACS. When the RNA was reverse transcribed, random hexamers were used with an input of roughly 0.45 to 1 ug. The authors amplified TCR beta CDR3 across 54 Vbeta and 13 Jbeta using immunoSEQ multiplex PCR. TCRdb recomputed calls from the immunoSEQ multiplex PCR reads with MiXCR, one row per CDR3 protein. The repertoire holds 150,000 to 200,000 distinct CDR3 sequences, with about 95% as singletons. As for this clonotype: Antigen: not known.

This CDR3 region has 12 residues. Per germline, CDR1 DFQATT and CDR2 SNEGSKA (reference sequence). The V end was cut by 4 bases, the J end by 7 bases, with 14 bases between. This chain links TRBV20-1 with TRBJ2-7, with TRBD2 as a possible D gene (6 bases). Sequencing was carried out using CD4+ T cells from PBMCs. The sequence was collected from a human donor in good health. The CDR3 loop reads CSAMGLHEEQYF. CDR3 in DNA: TGCAGTGCTATGGGACTTCACGAAGAGCAGTACTTC.